This T cell receptor (beta chain) appears in the sequencing data of a study of cytomegalovirus exposure and HLA in healthy donors. Primers included in the PCR were 60 Vbeta and 13 Jbeta primers. Here immunoSEQ multiplex PCR was the method, and the copy in TCRdb shows in-frame clones only, minus some. This sample has 150,000 to 200,000 clones, with 79% found just once. CDR1 is SGHDT, CDR2 YYEEEE, per germline. J was trimmed by 7 bases and V by 1 base; bases with no gene match: 2. The CDR3 contains 14 residues. The sample consisted of PBMCs. The TCR sequence derives from a woman aged 30 to 39 in good health and CMV-seropositive. V is TRBV5-6 and J is TRBJ1-6; 7 nucleotides line up with TRBD1. CDR3 protein: CASSLRQGNSPLHF. In DNA, the CDR3 is TGTGCCAGCAGCTTGAGACAGGGAAATTCACCCCTCCACTTT.